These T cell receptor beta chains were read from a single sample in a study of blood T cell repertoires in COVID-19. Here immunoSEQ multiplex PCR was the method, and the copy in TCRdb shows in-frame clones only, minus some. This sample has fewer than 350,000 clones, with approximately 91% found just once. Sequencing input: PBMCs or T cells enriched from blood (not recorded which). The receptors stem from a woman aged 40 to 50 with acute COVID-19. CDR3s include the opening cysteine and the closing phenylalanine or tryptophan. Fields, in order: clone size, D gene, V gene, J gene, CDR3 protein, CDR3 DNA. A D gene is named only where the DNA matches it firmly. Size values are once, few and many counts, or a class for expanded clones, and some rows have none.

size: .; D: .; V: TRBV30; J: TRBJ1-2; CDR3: CAWSLGRVNYGYTF; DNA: TGTGCCTGGAGTCTCGGGAGGGTTAACTATGGCTACACCTTC
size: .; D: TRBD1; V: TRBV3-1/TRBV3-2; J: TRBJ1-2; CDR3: CASSPLSRDRVGGYTF; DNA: TGTGCCAGCAGCCCCCTGTCCCGGGACAGGGTCGGTGGCTACACCTTC
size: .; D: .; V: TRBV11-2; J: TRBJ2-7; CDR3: CASSLGAGTYEQYF; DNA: TGTGCCAGCAGCTTAGGGGCGGGAACCTACGAGCAGTACTTC
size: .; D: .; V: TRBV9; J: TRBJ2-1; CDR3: CASSEIGGYNEQFF; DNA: TGTGCCAGCAGCGAAATCGGGGGTTACAATGAGCAGTTCTTC
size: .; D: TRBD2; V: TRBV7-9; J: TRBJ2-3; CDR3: CASSFTSGSTDTQYF; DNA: TGTGCTAGCAGCTTCACTAGCGGGAGCACAGATACGCAGTATTTT
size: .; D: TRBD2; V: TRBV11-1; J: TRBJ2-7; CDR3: CASSVAGADEQYF; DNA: TGTGCCAGCAGTGTAGCGGGAGCGGATGAGCAGTACTTC
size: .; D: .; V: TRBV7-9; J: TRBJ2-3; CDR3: CASSSLTGTDTQYF; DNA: TGTGCCAGCAGCTCATTGACAGGTACAGATACGCAGTATTTT
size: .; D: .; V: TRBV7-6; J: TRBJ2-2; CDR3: CASSLALGELFF; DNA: TGTGCCAGCAGCTTAGCGTTAGGGGAGCTGTTTTTT
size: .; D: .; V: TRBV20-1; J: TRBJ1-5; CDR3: CSASAGGSNQPQHF; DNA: TGCAGTGCTAGTGCCGGGGGGAGCAATCAGCCCCAGCATTTT
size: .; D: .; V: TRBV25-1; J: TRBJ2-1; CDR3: CASSRGSEVYNEQFF; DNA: TGTGCCAGCAGTCGAGGTTCCGAGGTTTACAATGAGCAGTTCTTC
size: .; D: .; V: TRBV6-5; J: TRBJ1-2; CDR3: CASSYSLVSNGYTF; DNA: TGTGCCAGCAGTTACTCACTGGTGTCTAATGGCTACACCTTC
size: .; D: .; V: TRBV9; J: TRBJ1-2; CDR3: CASSVVPGWGYTF; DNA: TGTGCCAGCAGCGTAGTTCCGGGGTGGGGCTACACCTTC
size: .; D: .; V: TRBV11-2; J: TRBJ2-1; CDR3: CASIIGGGSTYNEQFF; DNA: TGTGCCAGCATCATAGGGGGGGGCAGTACCTACAATGAGCAGTTCTTC
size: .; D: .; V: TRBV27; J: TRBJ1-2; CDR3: CASSLRGAYGYTF; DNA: TGTGCCAGCAGTTTACGGGGAGCGTATGGCTACACCTTC
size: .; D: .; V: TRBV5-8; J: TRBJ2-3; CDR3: CASSLVYRVSTDTQYF; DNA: TGTGCCAGCAGCTTGGTATACAGGGTCTCCACAGATACGCAGTATTTT
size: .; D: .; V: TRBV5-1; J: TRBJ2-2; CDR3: CASSPQLLNTGELFF; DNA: TGCGCCAGCAGTCCTCAACTCTTAAACACCGGGGAGCTGTTTTTT
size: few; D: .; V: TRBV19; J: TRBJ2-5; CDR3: CASSGARGETQYF; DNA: TGTGCCAGTAGCGGGGCGAGGGGGGAGACCCAGTACTTC
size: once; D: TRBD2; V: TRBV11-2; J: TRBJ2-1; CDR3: CASSSSGGRGNEQFF; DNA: TGTGCCAGCAGCTCCTCGGGCGGGAGGGGGAATGAGCAGTTCTTC
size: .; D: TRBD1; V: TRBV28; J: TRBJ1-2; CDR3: CASNRGSYGYTF; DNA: TGTGCCAGCAACAGGGGCTCCTATGGCTACACCTTC
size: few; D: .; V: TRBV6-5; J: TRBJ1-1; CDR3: CASSYGGSEAFF; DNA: TGTGCCAGCAGTTACGGGGGGTCTGAAGCTTTCTTT
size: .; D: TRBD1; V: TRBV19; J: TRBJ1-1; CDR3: CASSIDLRTGGLGNTEAFF; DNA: TGTGCCAGTAGTATAGATCTTCGGACAGGGGGTCTAGGGAACACTGAAGCTTTCTTT
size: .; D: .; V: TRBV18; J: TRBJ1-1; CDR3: CASSPGQGQVNTEAFF; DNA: TGTGCCAGCTCACCTGGCCAGGGACAAGTTAACACTGAAGCTTTCTTT
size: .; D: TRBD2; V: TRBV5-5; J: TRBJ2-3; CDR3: CASSSLAGSITDTQYF; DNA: TGTGCCAGCAGCTCTCTAGCGGGGAGTATCACAGATACGCAGTATTTT
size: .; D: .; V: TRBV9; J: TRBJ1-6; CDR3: CASSVQDHYNSPLHF; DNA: TGTGCCAGCAGCGTACAGGATCACTATAATTCACCCCTCCACTTT
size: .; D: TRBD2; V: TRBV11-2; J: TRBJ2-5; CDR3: CASSRGGLATKETQYF; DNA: TGTGCCAGCAGCCGGGGGGGACTAGCTACCAAAGAGACCCAGTACTTC
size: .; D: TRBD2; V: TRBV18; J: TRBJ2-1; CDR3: CASSPLAGSSYNEQFF; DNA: TGTGCCAGCTCACCTCTAGCGGGAAGCTCCTACAATGAGCAGTTCTTC
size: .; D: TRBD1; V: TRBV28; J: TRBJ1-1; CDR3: CASSLLGTGFEAFF; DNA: TGTGCCAGCAGTTTACTCGGGACAGGGTTTGAAGCTTTCTTT
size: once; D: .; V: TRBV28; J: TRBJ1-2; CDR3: CASSSHLANYGYTF; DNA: TGTGCCAGCAGTAGCCATCTAGCTAACTATGGCTACACCTTC
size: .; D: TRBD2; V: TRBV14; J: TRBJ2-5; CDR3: CASSHLAGAETQYF; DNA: TGTGCCAGCAGCCACCTAGCGGGAGCAGAGACCCAGTACTTC
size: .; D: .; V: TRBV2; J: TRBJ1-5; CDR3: CASSRRDYQDQPQHF; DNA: TGTGCCAGCAGCCGCAGGGACTATCAGGATCAGCCCCAGCATTTT
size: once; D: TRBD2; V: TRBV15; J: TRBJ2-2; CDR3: CATSRELAGGTGELFF; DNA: TGTGCCACCAGCAGAGAACTAGCGGGAGGTACCGGGGAGCTGTTTTTT
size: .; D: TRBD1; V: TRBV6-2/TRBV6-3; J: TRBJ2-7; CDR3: CASSKPGQGRTYEQYF; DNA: TGTGCCAGCAGTAAACCGGGACAGGGGCGTACCTACGAGCAGTACTTC
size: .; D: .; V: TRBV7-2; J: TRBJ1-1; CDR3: CASSPTRGLAEAFF; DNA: TGTGCCAGCAGCCCAACTCGGGGTCTCGCTGAAGCTTTCTTT
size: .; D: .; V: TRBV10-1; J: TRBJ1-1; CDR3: CASREDRLNTEAFF; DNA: TGCGCCAGCAGAGAAGACAGGCTGAACACTGAAGCTTTCTTT
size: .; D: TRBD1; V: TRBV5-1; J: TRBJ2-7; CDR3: CASSGTAGTGVYEQYF; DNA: TGCGCCAGCAGCGGAACAGCCGGGACAGGAGTCTACGAGCAGTACTTC
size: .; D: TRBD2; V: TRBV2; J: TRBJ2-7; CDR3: CASSDRKTSGEQYF; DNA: TGTGCCAGCAGTGACCGTAAGACTAGCGGCGAGCAGTACTTC
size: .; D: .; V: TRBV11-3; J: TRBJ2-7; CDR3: CASSLGGAEQYF; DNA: TGTGCCAGCAGCTTGGGGGGGGCCGAGCAGTACTTC
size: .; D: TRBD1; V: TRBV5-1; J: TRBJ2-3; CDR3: CASSLEGTAFTDTQYF; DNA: TGCGCCAGCAGCTTAGAGGGGACAGCTTTCACAGATACGCAGTATTTT
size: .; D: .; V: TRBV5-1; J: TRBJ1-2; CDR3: CASSSGQYGYTF; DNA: TGCGCCAGCAGCTCCGGACAGTATGGCTACACCTTC
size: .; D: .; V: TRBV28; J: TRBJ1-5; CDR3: CASSTRGQGVSNQPQHF; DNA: TGTGCCAGCAGTACCCGCGGCCAGGGTGTGAGCAATCAGCCCCAGCATTTT
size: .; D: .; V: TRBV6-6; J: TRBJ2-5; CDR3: CASRDRQALQETQYF; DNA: TGTGCCAGCAGGGACCGACAGGCCCTCCAAGAGACCCAGTACTTC
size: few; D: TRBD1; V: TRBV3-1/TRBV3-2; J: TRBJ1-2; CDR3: CASSQDRGSYGYTF; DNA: TGTGCCAGCAGCCAAGACAGGGGGAGCTATGGCTACACCTTC
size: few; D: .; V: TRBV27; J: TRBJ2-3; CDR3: CASGPGDTQYF; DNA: TGTGCCAGCGGTCCAGGGGATACGCAGTATTTT
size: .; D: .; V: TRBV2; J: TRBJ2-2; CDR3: CASSLTANTGELFF; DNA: TGTGCCAGCAGCCTAACAGCGAACACCGGGGAGCTGTTTTTT
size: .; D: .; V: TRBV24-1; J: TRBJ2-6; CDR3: CATSDFSAGANVLTF; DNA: TGTGCCACCAGTGATTTCAGCGCTGGGGCCAACGTCCTGACTTTC
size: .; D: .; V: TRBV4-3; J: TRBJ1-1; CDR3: CASSQGRANTEAFF; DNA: TGCGCCAGCAGCCAAGGCAGGGCAAACACTGAAGCTTTCTTT
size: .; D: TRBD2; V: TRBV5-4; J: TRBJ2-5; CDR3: CASSSPGLAQETQYF; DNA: TGTGCCAGCAGTTCTCCGGGACTAGCTCAAGAGACCCAGTACTTC
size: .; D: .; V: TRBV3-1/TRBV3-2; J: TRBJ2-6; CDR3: CASSQDVRSSGANVLTF; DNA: TGTGCCAGCAGCCAAGATGTGCGCTCCTCTGGGGCCAACGTCCTGACTTTC
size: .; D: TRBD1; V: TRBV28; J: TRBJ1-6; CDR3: CASSSGTGVNSPLHF; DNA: TGTGCCAGCAGTAGTGGGACAGGGGTTAATTCACCCCTCCACTTT
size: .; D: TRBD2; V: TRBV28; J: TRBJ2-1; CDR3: CASSLLRGANEQFF; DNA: TGTGCCAGCAGTTTGCTGCGGGGGGCAAATGAGCAGTTCTTC
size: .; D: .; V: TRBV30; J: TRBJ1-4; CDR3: CAWSPDRIRNEKLFF; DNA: TGTGCCTGGAGTCCCGACAGGATTCGTAATGAAAAACTGTTTTTT
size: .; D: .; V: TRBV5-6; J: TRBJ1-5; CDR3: CASSRREVSNQPQHF; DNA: TGTGCCAGCAGCCGGCGGGAAGTTAGCAATCAGCCCCAGCATTTT
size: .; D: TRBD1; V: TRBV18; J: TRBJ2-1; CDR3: CASSPQRTGRNSPYNEQFF; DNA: TGTGCCAGCTCACCACAAAGGACAGGGAGGAATAGCCCCTACAATGAGCAGTTCTTC
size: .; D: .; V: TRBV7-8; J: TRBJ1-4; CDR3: CASSSGSEKLFF; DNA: TGTGCCAGCAGCAGCGGGTCTGAAAAACTGTTTTTT